The entry that follows covers one T cell receptor (beta chain) sequence. Germline and junction disagree at one end, which may indicate a read error. RNA transcripts yielded amplified TCR beta CDR3 regions. HTBI primers were the set used in a first-round RT-PCR of the TCR CDR3. TCRdb reprocessed the multiplex PCR reads with MiXCR, giving one entry per CDR3 protein. The sample contains about 480,000 distinct CDR3 sequences, approximately 15% of which appear only once. The sample originates from a study of T cells in Graves' hyperthyroidism and ophthalmopathy. Germline lookup yields CDR1 SGHTS and CDR2 YDEGEE. This CDR3 spans 14 amino acids.

This receptor was taken from a woman between 18 and 30 years old with Graves' hyperthyroidism. The rearrangement uses TRBV5-8 and TRBJ1-4; weak D call: TRBD1 (6 bases). Sequenced material: blood. The chain's CDR3 is CAGSFGGSNEKLFF. CDR3 in DNA: TGCGCCGGCAGCTTTGGGGGCTCTAATGAAAAACTGTTTTTT.